The rows below give T cell receptor beta chains drawn from one sample of a study of radiotherapy plus CTLA-4 blockade in lung cancer. Data came from immunoSEQ multiplex PCR; TCRdb stores just in-frame clones and leaves some out. The sample contains about 87,000 clones, around nine tenths of which appear only once. Sample: peripheral blood, taken from a patient treated with radiotherapy plus ipilimumab. All receptors derive from a human donor with non-small cell lung cancer that progressed on radiotherapy plus ipilimumab. The CDR3 runs from the conserved cysteine through the conserved F or W. A D gene is named only where the DNA matches it firmly. Clone size is given for some rows only: seen once, a few or many times, or a class if the clone is expanded.

j_call cdr3_length d_call v_call clone_size cdr3_aa cdr3_nt
TRBJ2-5 16 TRBD2 TRBV25-1 - CASSDWTSGRTETQYF TGTGCCAGCAGTGATTGGACTAGCGGGAGAACGGAGACCCAGTACTTC
TRBJ2-5 17 - TRBV4-3 - CASSQVPARLQGETQYF TGCGCCAGCAGCCAAGTTCCGGCTCGGTTACAGGGAGAGACCCAGTACTTC
TRBJ2-3 16 - TRBV2 - CASSERGGRGTDTQYF TGTGCCAGCAGTGAAAGAGGCGGCAGGGGCACAGATACGCAGTATTTT
TRBJ2-5 13 - TRBV30 - CAWSWGFDQTQYF TGTGCCTGGAGTTGGGGCTTTGATCAGACCCAGTACTTC
TRBJ1-1 15 TRBD1 TRBV30 - CAWSVWDRWNTEAFF TGTGCCTGGAGTGTCTGGGACAGGTGGAACACTGAAGCTTTCTTT
TRBJ2-7 15 - TRBV18 - CASSPTLAVGGEQYF TGTGCCAGCTCACCCACCTTGGCGGTAGGAGGCGAGCAGTACTTC
TRBJ2-5 15 TRBD1 TRBV7-2 few CASSLSVRGQETQYF TGTGCCAGCAGCTTAAGCGTCAGGGGGCAAGAGACCCAGTACTTC
TRBJ1-1 13 - TRBV6-1 - CASSGRRDPEAFF TGTGCCAGCAGTGGTCGAAGGGATCCTGAAGCTTTCTTT
TRBJ2-7 13 - TRBV5-6 - CASSFSIQYEQYF TGTGCCAGCAGCTTCTCTATCCAATACGAGCAGTACTTC
TRBJ1-2 14 - TRBV18 - CASSPPAAPYGYTF TGTGCCAGCTCACCGCCGGCAGCCCCCTATGGCTACACCTTC
TRBJ1-5 14 - TRBV5-1 - CASSPAGGLEPQHF TGCGCCAGCAGCCCTGCGGGGGGCTTGGAGCCCCAGCATTTT
TRBJ2-3 16 TRBD2 TRBV19 once CASSMEASGSTDTQYF TGTGCCAGTAGTATGGAGGCTAGCGGGAGTACAGATACGCAGTATTTT
TRBJ2-1 16 TRBD2 TRBV5-1 - CASSLALSGGAEEQFF TGCGCCAGCAGCTTGGCGCTTAGCGGGGGGGCAGAGGAGCAGTTCTTC
TRBJ1-5 15 TRBD1 TRBV10-3 - CAISPTEGAGQPQHF TGTGCCATCAGCCCCACTGAGGGGGCCGGTCAGCCCCAGCATTTT
TRBJ1-1 13 TRBD1 TRBV6-5 - CASSGTGRPEAFF TGTGCCAGCAGCGGGACAGGGAGGCCTGAAGCTTTCTTT
TRBJ1-1 12 - TRBV14 - CASTRSGGEAFF TGTGCCAGCACTCGCTCGGGGGGTGAAGCTTTCTTT
TRBJ1-6 12 - TRBV6-1 - CASSTGPAPLHF TGTGCCAGCAGCACAGGGCCGGCACCCCTCCACTTT
TRBJ1-5 16 - TRBV27 - CASSLKWGGGNQPQHF TGTGCCAGCAGTTTAAAATGGGGGGGAGGCAATCAGCCCCAGCATTTT
TRBJ1-1 14 TRBD1 TRBV27 - CASGGHGQGERAFF TGTGCCAGCGGAGGACACGGACAGGGGGAGAGAGCTTTCTTT
TRBJ1-1 14 - TRBV28 - CASSLPVWGTEAFF TGTGCCAGCAGTTTACCCGTTTGGGGCACTGAAGCTTTCTTT
TRBJ2-2 14 TRBD2 TRBV11-2 - CASSLAGGRGELFF TGTGCCAGCAGCTTAGCGGGGGGGCGCGGGGAGCTGTTTTTT
TRBJ1-3 17 - TRBV11-3 - CASSPLGSGLSGNTIYF TGTGCCAGCAGCCCACTCGGTTCCGGACTCTCTGGAAACACCATATATTTT
TRBJ1-1 14 - TRBV18 - CASSPQRQVTEAFF TGTGCCAGCTCACCCCAACGACAGGTCACTGAAGCTTTCTTT
TRBJ2-7 14 - TRBV10-1 - CASRVSGSLYEQYF TGCGCCAGCAGGGTTTCGGGAAGTCTTTACGAGCAGTACTTC
TRBJ2-2 15 TRBD1 TRBV7-2 - CASSQTGVDTGELFF TGTGCCAGCAGCCAAACAGGGGTGGACACCGGGGAGCTGTTTTTT
TRBJ2-7 14 TRBD2 TRBV9 once CASSVGGTTYEQYF TGTGCCAGCAGCGTGGGCGGGACTACCTACGAGCAGTACTTC
TRBJ2-3 17 TRBD2 TRBV5-1 - CASSLTTSGRSTDTQYF TGCGCCAGCAGCTTGACGACTAGCGGGAGGAGCACAGATACGCAGTATTTT
TRBJ2-1 12 - TRBV7-9 - CASSSSGREQFF TGTGCCAGCAGCTCATCGGGTAGAGAGCAGTTCTTC
TRBJ2-1 17 TRBD2 TRBV18 - CASSPPTSGSPYNEQFF TGTGCCAGCTCACCACCGACTAGCGGGAGCCCCTACAATGAGCAGTTCTTC
TRBJ1-5 16 - TRBV19 few CASKNKATPSGQPQHF TGTGCCAGTAAAAATAAGGCAACGCCCTCAGGTCAGCCCCAGCATTTT
TRBJ2-1 16 TRBD1 TRBV19 - CASSGDRGWDYNEQFF TGTGCCAGTAGTGGGGACAGGGGGTGGGACTACAATGAGCAGTTCTTC
TRBJ1-1 15 TRBD1 TRBV6-5 - CASSFTGTENTEAFF TGTGCCAGCAGTTTCACCGGGACAGAGAACACTGAAGCTTTCTTT
TRBJ2-3 18 TRBD2 TRBV7-3 - CASSLVVGGARDTDTQYF TGTGCCAGCAGCTTAGTGGTCGGGGGGGCCCGGGACACAGATACGCAGTATTTT
TRBJ1-2 13 - TRBV6-1 - CASSESGWYGYTF TGTGCCAGCAGTGAATCGGGGTGGTATGGCTACACCTTC
TRBJ2-7 13 - TRBV18 - CASSPLGETEQYF TGTGCCAGCTCACCACTAGGGGAAACGGAGCAGTACTTC
TRBJ2-3 16 TRBD2 TRBV9 - CASSNLAGGTTDTQYF TGTGCCAGCAGCAACCTGGCGGGAGGGACCACAGATACGCAGTATTTT
TRBJ2-2 16 TRBD2 TRBV9 few CASSPGRGANTGELFF TGTGCCAGCAGCCCAGGGCGGGGGGCCAACACCGGGGAGCTGTTTTTT
TRBJ2-1 13 - TRBV19 few CASTISPPGEQFF TGTGCCAGTACCATCAGCCCTCCGGGAGAGCAGTTCTTC
TRBJ2-5 15 - TRBV7-9 - CASSAEGGGWETQYF TGTGCCAGCAGCGCCGAGGGGGGAGGCTGGGAGACCCAGTACTTC
TRBJ2-3 15 - TRBV9 - CASSVHPGSTDTQYF TGTGCCAGCAGCGTTCACCCGGGCAGCACAGATACGCAGTATTTT
TRBJ2-5 14 - TRBV2 - CASSDGPQGETQYF TGTGCCAGCAGTGACGGGCCTCAGGGAGAGACCCAGTACTTC
TRBJ1-2 13 - TRBV7-9 - CASSSGLRTGYTF TGTGCCAGCAGTTCAGGCCTACGAACGGGCTACACCTTC
TRBJ2-2 14 TRBD1 TRBV6-1 - CASKAEGASGELFF TGTGCCAGCAAGGCCGAGGGGGCGTCCGGGGAGCTGTTTTTT
TRBJ1-2 13 - TRBV30 - CAWSVYQGNGYTF TGTGCCTGGAGTGTCTATCAGGGCAATGGCTACACCTTC
TRBJ1-4 17 - TRBV27 - CASARGARGFYNEKLFF TGTGCCAGCGCAAGGGGCGCCCGGGGGTTCTACAATGAAAAACTGTTTTTT
TRBJ1-1 13 - TRBV30 - CAWSVIADTEAFF TGTGCCTGGAGTGTAATCGCGGACACTGAAGCTTTCTTT
TRBJ1-2 14 - TRBV6-5 - CASGGTVASVSYTF TGTGCCAGCGGGGGGACGGTCGCTTCCGTAAGCTACACCTTC
TRBJ1-2 14 - TRBV30 - CAWNPPGVNYGYTF TGTGCCTGGAATCCCCCCGGGGTTAACTATGGCTACACCTTC
TRBJ2-1 14 - TRBV28 - CASSYPGARNEQFF TGTGCCAGCAGTTACCCGGGGGCGAGAAATGAGCAGTTCTTC
TRBJ2-1 14 - TRBV7-9 - CASSLVGGLLEQFF TGTGCCAGCAGCTTAGTGGGGGGCCTCCTTGAGCAGTTCTTC
TRBJ2-1 16 TRBD1 TRBV18 - CASSPQLGGQGTEQFF TGTGCCAGCTCACCACAGTTGGGGGGACAGGGGACTGAGCAGTTCTTC
TRBJ1-1 13 - TRBV2 - CASSDGQELEAFF TGTGCCAGCAGTGATGGGCAGGAGCTAGAAGCTTTCTTT
TRBJ2-3 16 - TRBV18 - CASSPISGIRADTQYF TGTGCCAGCTCACCCATCTCAGGAATTAGGGCAGATACGCAGTATTTT